A single sample gave rise to the 24 T cell receptor beta chains below, sequenced in a study of Graves' ophthalmopathy and Graves' hyperthyroidism. RNA transcripts served as template for amplifying TCR beta CDR3 sequences. Second-round multiplex PCR followed a first-round RT-PCR using HTBI primers. TCRdb used MiXCR to reprocess the multiplex PCR reads, holding one entry per CDR3 protein. The sample lists 300,000 or so distinct CDR3 sequences, roughly 16% occurring once. Input material: peripheral blood. Receptors originate from an adult man with Graves' ophthalmopathy.

This clonotype was seen only a few times. This chain connects TRBV7-9 to TRBJ2-7; maybe TRBD2 (6 bases). The germline V gene encodes CDR1 SEHNR and CDR2 FQNEAQ (reference sequence). The CDR3 runs 15 residues. Trimming took off 5 bases at V and 0 bases at J, with 14 bases between the two ends. CDR3 protein: CASSIRTGASYEQYF. CDR3 coding DNA: TGTGCCAGCAGCATTAGGACGGGAGCCTCCTACGAGCAGTACTTC.

This chain uses TRBV11-2 with TRBJ1-2; 9 positions agree with TRBD1. Trimming removed 1 base from V and 4 bases from J; junction bases left unmatched: 1. The germline CDR1 and CDR2 sequences are SGHAT and FQNNGV. The CDR3 loop spans 14 amino acids. Here the CDR3 DNA reads TGTGCCAGCAGCTTAGGGGACAGGGCCTATGGCTACACCTTC. Translation: CASSLGDRAYGYTF. Together with reference TRBV11-2 and TRBJ1-2, the CDR3 gives the full variable domain: EAGVAQSPRYKIIEKRQSVAFWCNPISGHATLYWYQQILGQGPKLLIQFQNNGVVDDSQLPKDRFSAERLKGVDSTLKIQPAKLEDSAVYLCASSLGDRAYGYTFGSGTRLTVV.

This clonotype was observed many times. V is TRBV9 and J is TRBJ1-6; 7 bases align to TRBD1. The germline V gene has CDR1 SGDLS and CDR2 YYNGEE. V dropped 3 bases and J dropped 5; count of bases not matched to a gene: 8. This CDR3 comprises 16 residues. DNA for the CDR3: TGTGCCAGCAGCGCCCATAGGGACAGACATAATTCACCCCTCCACTTT. It specifies CASSAHRDRHNSPLHF.

This clonotype was observed many times. The chain has TRBV28 and TRBJ2-7; D not certain. V was clipped by 10 bases and J by 6 bases, with 13 bases between them. The CDR3 runs to 11 residues. Germline V gives CDR1 MDHEN, CDR2 SYDVKM. CDR3 sequence (DNA): TGTGCCACTACCAAGGGTTTCGAGCAGTACTTC. It encodes CATTKGFEQYF.

This rearrangement joins TRBV6-5 to TRBJ2-5; 8 positions match TRBD2. V lost 6 bases to trimming and J lost 4 bases; unmatched junction nucleotides: 10. This CDR3 has 15 residues. CDR1 and CDR2 from the germline V gene are MNHEY and SVGAGI. CDR3 bases: TGTGCCAGCAGGTTACTCGGGGGGGCCGCAGAGACCCAGTACTTC. Its protein is CASRLLGGAAETQYF.

This clonotype was detected ten times or more. The chain has TRBV12-3 or TRBV12-4 and TRBJ2-1, with a possible D match to TRBD1 (5 bases). This CDR3 has 14 residues. Trimming took off 1 base at V and 7 bases at J, with 11 bases between the two ends. CDR3 in amino acids: CASSLVGRQNEQFF. CDR3 DNA sequence: TGTGCCAGCAGTTTAGTTGGACGACAGAATGAGCAGTTCTTC.

This chain links TRBV28 with TRBJ2-7; weak D call: TRBD2 (6 bases). Looked up from germline, CDR1 is MDHEN and CDR2 is SYDVKM. Trimming pared 5 bases from V and 2 bases from J, leaving 13 bases between. CDR3 length: 14 amino acids. The CDR3 bases are TGTGCCAGCAGTCCACGCGGGGCAGCCTACGAGCAGTACTTC. Translation gives CASSPRGAAYEQYF.

The CDR3 nucleotides are TGTGCCAGCAGCTTAGAACTGACCTCCTACGAGCAGTACTTC. Encoded protein: CASSLELTSYEQYF. V is TRBV7-2 and J is TRBJ2-7; D is unclear. Between the trimmed V and J ends, which lost 1 base and 0 bases, there was a span of 7 bases. The CDR3 has 14 amino acids. CDR1 and CDR2 from the germline V gene are SGHTA and FQGNSA.

This clonotype was recorded at least ten times. The chain uses TRBV7-9 and TRBJ2-5, with D tentatively TRBD2 (7 bases). In germline, CDR1 is SEHNR, CDR2 FQNEAQ (reference sequence). The CDR3 totals 16 residues. Between the trimmed V and J ends, which lost 7 bases and 4 bases, there was a span of 22 bases. The CDR3 sequence is CASTQGGDRDRETQYF. In DNA form, the CDR3 reads TGTGCCAGCACCCAAGGGGGGGACCGGGATCGAGAGACCCAGTACTTC.

This clonotype was observed many times. The chain has TRBV7-3 and TRBJ1-2, with 12 bases fitting TRBD1. Trimming removed 4 bases from V and 7 bases from J; junction bases left unmatched: 7. The CDR3 contains 15 residues. CDR1 SGHTA and CDR2 FQGTGA come from the germline V gene. The CDR3 coding sequence is TGTGCCAGCAGCTCTCCGGGACAGGGGGCAGGTGGCTACACCTTC. This sequence encodes CASSSPGQGAGGYTF. Full variable domain (remainder filled in from reference TRBV7-3 and TRBJ1-2): GAGVSQTPSNKVTEKGKYVELRCDPISGHTALYWYRQSLGQGPEFLIYFQGTGAADDSGLPNDRFFAVRPEGSVSTLKIQRTERGDSAVYLCASSSPGQGAGGYTFGSGTRLTVV.

This clonotype occurred many times. V is TRBV7-2 and J is TRBJ2-7; D is uncertain. From germline, CDR1 is SGHTA and CDR2 FQGNSA. This CDR3 is built from 11 residues. V lost 4 bases and J 9 bases, leaving 10 bases between the germline ends. The CDR3 DNA reads TGTGCCAGCAGCTCCCCGGGTCCGCAGTACTTC. It is translated as CASSSPGPQYF.

The chain uses TRBV12-3 or TRBV12-4 and TRBJ1-5, with TRBD1 identical over 10 bases. The CDR3 extends over 21 amino acids. V gave up 0 bases and J gave up 2 bases; unmatched junction bases: 16. This CDR3 reads CASSLAPWGTGDLGGNQPQHF. CDR3 in DNA: TGTGCCAGCAGTTTAGCGCCGTGGGGGACAGGGGATCTGGGTGGCAATCAGCCCCAGCATTTT.

This sequence joins TRBV19 and TRBJ1-5; D not certain. CDR3 length: 12 amino acids. Trimming left V 11 bases short and J 2 bases short, with 10 bases between. Germline CDR1 reads LNHDA; CDR2 reads SQIVND (reference sequence). CDR3 sequence: CAVGRGNQPQHF. For the CDR3, the DNA is TGTGCCGTCGGACGGGGCAATCAGCCCCAGCATTTT.

This clonotype was observed at least ten times. The rearrangement joins TRBV7-9 to TRBJ2-5; a weak D match, TRBD2 (5 bases). Germline V lookup: CDR1 SEHNR, CDR2 FQNEAQ (reference sequence). The CDR3 runs 15 residues. V was trimmed by 6 bases and J by 0 bases, leaving 14 bases between them. The CDR3 DNA follows: TGTGCCAGCAGTTTCGGGATGGGGAACCAAGAGACCCAGTACTTC. It translates to CASSFGMGNQETQYF.

This clonotype came up many times. CDR3 coding DNA: TGTGCCAGCAAGTTACAGGGCAGCTCCTACGAGCAGTACTTC. Translated: CASKLQGSSYEQYF. This sequence joins TRBV27 and TRBJ2-7, with D possibly matching TRBD1 (6 bases). V was trimmed by 7 bases and J by 0 bases, leaving 13 bases between them. Germline V gene sequence: CDR1 MNHEY, CDR2 SMNVEV (reference sequence). CDR3 length equals 14 residues.

This clonotype was observed at least ten times. The chain uses TRBV20-1 and TRBJ1-6; D gene uncertain. The CDR3 is made up of 13 amino acids. Germline V gives CDR1 DFQATT, CDR2 SNEGSKA (reference sequence). Trimming took 1 base from V and 7 from J, leaving 8 bases between them. DNA of the CDR3: TGCAGTGCTAGAGGTTCCGAGAATTCACCCCTCCACTTT. This translates into CSARGSENSPLHF.

This clonotype showed up many times. This sequence joins TRBV2 and TRBJ1-6, with D uncertain. V shed 7 bases and J shed 7 bases, with 17 bases lying between them. Per germline, CDR1 SNHLY and CDR2 FYNNEI. The length of the CDR3 is 15 residues. CDR3 sequence: CASTGDPTLNSPLHF. CDR3 nucleotides: TGTGCCAGCACTGGCGACCCGACCCTAAATTCACCCCTCCACTTT.

Comment on this clonotype: An end of the junction differs from the germline gene, which may be a read error. The J gene is TRBJ1-1, the V gene TRBV5-5, with D uncertain. This CDR3 is built from 14 residues. Germline CDR1 reads SGHKS; CDR2 reads YYEKEE (reference sequence). In DNA form, the CDR3 reads TGTGCCAGCAGCTTAGGACGGCAGAACTCTGAAGCTTTCTTT. Its protein product is CASSLGRQNSEAFF.

This clonotype was recorded many times. A read error may be the cause here, since a much bigger clone is one base away. The J gene is TRBJ1-1, the V gene TRBV12-3 or TRBV12-4, with 8 bases aligning to TRBD1. Trimming cost V 1 base and J 3 bases; bases outside gene matches: 1. This CDR3 has 14 amino acids. The CDR3 here is CASSLGTGHTEAFF. In DNA form, the CDR3 reads TGTGCCAGCAGTTTAGGGACAGGGCACACTGAAGCTTTCTTT.

This clonotype came up many times. This rearrangement joins TRBV11-2 to TRBJ1-2, with 7 bases lining up with TRBD1. Germline V gene data show CDR1 as SGHAT and CDR2 as FQNNGV. After removal of 3 bases from V and 1 base from J, the junction contained 8 bases not matched to a gene. This CDR3 contains 16 residues. The CDR3 sequence is CASSFIGGTVNYGYTF. As DNA, the CDR3 is TGTGCCAGCAGCTTTATTGGCGGGACAGTTAACTATGGCTACACCTTC.

This clonotype was observed many times. The genes are TRBV11-2 and TRBJ1-1; possible D gene TRBD1, 6 bases. This CDR3 contains 13 residues. CDR1 is SGHAT, CDR2 FQNNGV, per germline. V shed 6 bases and J shed 5 bases, with 13 bases lying between them. The CDR3 sequence: CASRYSQGTEAFF. The DNA of the CDR3 is TGTGCCAGCAGATATTCCCAGGGGACTGAAGCTTTCTTT.

This chain links TRBV6-2 or TRBV6-3 with TRBJ2-7, with 13 positions matching TRBD2. The CDR3 totals 15 residues. Unmatched junction bases numbered 0, after V lost 0 bases and J lost 4 bases. Germline V lookup: CDR1 MNHEY, CDR2 SVGEGT. The CDR3 reads CASSYSTSGGYEQYF. The CDR3 coding sequence is TGTGCCAGCAGTTACTCGACTAGCGGGGGGTACGAGCAGTACTTC.

In its sample, this clonotype was seen many times. The chain joins TRBV12-3 or TRBV12-4 to TRBJ2-5, with D perhaps given as TRBD1 or TRBD2 (5 bases each). The length of the CDR3 is 12 residues. The V gene lost 6 bases and the J gene lost 6 bases, with 11 bases spanning the gap. For the CDR3, the DNA is TGTGCCAGCAGCCCGGGACGAAAGACCCAGTACTTC. This encodes CASSPGRKTQYF.

This clonotype appeared many times. The chain carries TRBV6-1 and TRBJ2-7; a weak D match, TRBD1 (6 bases). The germline V and J ends were trimmed by 6 bases and 3 bases, with 15 bases remaining between them. This CDR3 has 14 amino acids. The germline V gene encodes CDR1 MNHNS and CDR2 SASEGT. The CDR3 spells CASRFRGRDYEQYF. CDR3 DNA: TGTGCCAGCAGGTTCAGGGGCCGGGACTACGAGCAGTACTTC.